Presented here are 16 T cell receptor beta chains from one specimen sequenced in a study of blood T cells in healthy people across ages (dated by TCRdb to about 2015). Preparation of the library involved 5' RACE. The sequencing machine was an Illumina HiSeq 2500. A second about 7 to 11 cycle PCR used a sample-barcoded 5' primer and a J-beta primer mix. TCRdb trimmed the raw reads at Q25, called clones with MiXCR and kept productive beta chains. All rows with the same CDR3 protein become a single entry with the most common DNA and genes. For this sample there are about 900,000 distinct CDR3 sequences; roughly 52% appear just once. Roughly an eighth of the sample is in the top ten clones. The sequenced sample was blood. These receptors were obtained from a young man in good health.

This clonotype has just one count. The J gene is TRBJ2-2, the V gene TRBV27; D not certain. CDR1 is MNHEY, CDR2 SMNVEV, per germline (reference sequence). This CDR3 contains 16 residues. V lost 8 bases and J lost 2, with 18 bases in between. CDR3 sequence: CASCTQPKPNTGELFF. As DNA, the CDR3 is TGTGCCAGCTGCACCCAGCCGAAGCCCAACACCGGGGAGCTGTTTTTT.

On this clonotype itself: Relative to the germline gene, one junction end is altered; a read error may explain this. The chain is built from TRBV20-1 and TRBJ1-5; possible D gene TRBD1, 6 bases. The CDR3 has 16 residues. The germline gives CDR1 DFQATT, CDR2 SNEGSKA (reference sequence). CDR3 protein: CSARDSLGARTQPQHF. CDR3 DNA: TGCAGTGCCAGAGATTCATTGGGGGCGCGGACTCAGCCCCAGCATTTT.

This clonotype was seen a handful of times. V is TRBV10-3 and J is TRBJ2-7; D uncertain. Germline CDR1 ENHRY, CDR2 SYGVKD. The CDR3 covers 15 residues. The ends were cut back, 2 bases at V and 0 bases at J, with 11 bases in the middle. The CDR3 reads CAISEPGKISYEQYF. CDR3 nucleotide sequence: TGTGCCATCAGTGAGCCCGGAAAGATCTCCTACGAGCAGTACTTC.

V and J are TRBV4-1 and TRBJ2-1; D may be TRBD2 (6 bases). Trimming took off 5 bases at V and 1 base at J, with 12 bases between the two ends. Germline values: CDR1 MGHRA, CDR2 YSYEKL. This CDR3 comprises 15 residues. The CDR3 region has the DNA TGCGCCAGCAGCGAGGGACTTGCTTCCTACAATGAGCAGTTCTTC. This sequence encodes CASSEGLASYNEQFF.

This chain links TRBV5-1 with TRBJ1-2; 11 bases match TRBD1. This CDR3 contains 14 residues. Germline trimming cut 4 bases from V and 8 bases from J; bases unmatched to any gene: 7. Germline V lookup: CDR1 SGHRS, CDR2 YFSETQ. CDR3 sequence reads: CASSPGQGAEGYTF. DNA of the CDR3: TGCGCCAGCAGCCCCGGACAGGGGGCGGAGGGCTACACCTTC.

This clonotype appeared a few times. This chain links TRBV27 with TRBJ2-7, with D possibly matching TRBD2 (5 bases). V was shortened by 6 bases and J by 6 bases, with 18 bases between the two germline ends. CDR1 is MNHEY, CDR2 SMNVEV, per germline (reference sequence). The CDR3 sequence is 14 residues long. Written as DNA, the CDR3 is TGTGCCAGCAGACCCCCGGGGTACCCATCCGAGCAGTACTTC. It codes for CASRPPGYPSEQYF.

Only a few counts were recorded for this clonotype. The rearrangement joins TRBV7-2 to TRBJ2-7; no clear D. V lost 1 base and J lost 0, with 7 bases in between. The CDR3 sequence is 14 residues long. From germline, CDR1 is SGHTA and CDR2 FQGNSA. The CDR3 DNA is TGTGCCAGCAGCTTAGTTGTGGACTCCTACGAGCAGTACTTC. Protein sequence: CASSLVVDSYEQYF.

The chain recombines TRBV4-2 with TRBJ2-7; 7 bases line up with TRBD1. CDR3 size: 16 residues. V lost 1 base to trimming and J lost 7 bases; unmatched junction nucleotides: 13. Germline loops: CDR1 LGHNA, CDR2 YNFKEQ. CDR3 DNA: TGTGCCAGCAGCCAAGCCCCCTTGGGACAGCACAATGAGCAGTACTTC. Encoded protein: CASSQAPLGQHNEQYF.

This clonotype has more than one count but fewer than ten. The V and J genes are TRBV28 and TRBJ2-1, with D tentatively TRBD1 or TRBD2 (5 bases each). This CDR3 is 13 amino acids long. V lost 7 bases to trimming and J lost 5 bases, with 12 bases between them. CDR1 MDHEN and CDR2 SYDVKM come from the germline V gene. This CDR3 reads CASTGTSDNEQFF. The CDR3 region has the DNA TGTGCCAGCACCGGGACGTCCGACAATGAGCAGTTCTTC.

This clonotype was found a few times. This chain joins TRBV4-3 and TRBJ2-7, with 10 bases fitting TRBD2. The CDR3 length is 15 residues. V was clipped by 1 base and J by 6 bases; unmatched bases: 6. Germline loops: CDR1 LGHNA, CDR2 YSLEER. For the CDR3, the DNA is TGCGCCAGCAGCCAAGGAATAGCGGGGGGCCCCGAGCAGTACTTC. This encodes CASSQGIAGGPEQYF.

The chain employs TRBV2 and TRBJ1-6; unclear D gene. Germline assignment: CDR1 SNHLY and CDR2 FYNNEI. The V and J ends lost 3 bases and 7 bases respectively, with 7 bases between them. This CDR3 has 13 residues. CDR3 amino acids: CASSELRNSPLHF. The CDR3 DNA follows: TGTGCCAGCAGTGAGTTGCGGAATTCACCCCTCCACTTT.

This clonotype was detected only a few times. The V call is TRBV20-1, the J call TRBJ2-1; D gene unclear. The ends were cut back, 6 bases at V and 7 bases at J, with 7 bases in the middle. This CDR3 has 10 residues. Germline CDR1 is DFQATT and CDR2 is SNEGSKA (reference sequence). The CDR3 nucleotides are TGCAGTGCCCAACGGAATGAGCAGTTCTTC. Translating it yields CSAQRNEQFF.

The chain couples TRBV12-5 to TRBJ1-2; D call uncertain. Between the trimmed V and J ends, which lost 1 base and 0 bases, there was a span of 15 bases. The germline V gene has CDR1 LGHNT and CDR2 FRNRAP. The CDR3 loop spans 17 amino acids. The CDR3 protein is CASGLEIPGMANYGYTF. The CDR3 nucleotides are TGTGCTAGTGGTTTGGAAATACCCGGGATGGCTAACTATGGCTACACCTTC.

This clonotype was seen a few times. The CDR3 DNA follows: TGTGCCAGCAGTTTTTGGTCGGATTCACCCCTCCACTTT. As protein: CASSFWSDSPLHF. The genes are TRBV12-3 or TRBV12-4 and TRBJ1-6; D is ambiguous. Trimming shortened V by 3 bases and J by 8 bases, and 8 bases separated the two germline ends. The CDR3 runs 13 residues.

This clonotype occurred once. The chain couples TRBV20-1 to TRBJ2-3; D possibly corresponds to TRBD2 (5 bases). Germline-derived CDR1 and CDR2 are DFQATT and SNEGSKA (reference sequence). The CDR3 is 14 residues long. V lost 4 bases to trimming and J lost 3 bases, with 14 bases between them. This chain's CDR3 is CSAIDTSGTDTQYF. CDR3 nucleotides: TGCAGTGCTATAGACACGAGCGGAACAGATACGCAGTATTTT.

CDR3 loop: CASSTGTLLRGYTF. In nucleotides, the CDR3 is TGTGCCAGCAGCACCGGAACCCTTCTTAGGGGCTACACCTTC. The rearrangement links TRBV7-2 to TRBJ1-2; D call uncertain. The ends were cut back, 5 bases at V and 8 bases at J, with 18 bases in the middle. CDR1 and CDR2 (germline): SGHTA, FQGNSA. This CDR3 is 14 amino acids long. Based on the CDR3 plus reference TRBV7-2 and TRBJ1-2, the full variable domain is GAGVSQSPSNKVTEKGKDVELRCDPISGHTALYWYRQSLGQGLEFLIYFQGNSAPDKSGLPSDRFSAERTGGSVSTLTIQRTQQEDSAVYLCASSTGTLLRGYTFGSGTRLTVV.